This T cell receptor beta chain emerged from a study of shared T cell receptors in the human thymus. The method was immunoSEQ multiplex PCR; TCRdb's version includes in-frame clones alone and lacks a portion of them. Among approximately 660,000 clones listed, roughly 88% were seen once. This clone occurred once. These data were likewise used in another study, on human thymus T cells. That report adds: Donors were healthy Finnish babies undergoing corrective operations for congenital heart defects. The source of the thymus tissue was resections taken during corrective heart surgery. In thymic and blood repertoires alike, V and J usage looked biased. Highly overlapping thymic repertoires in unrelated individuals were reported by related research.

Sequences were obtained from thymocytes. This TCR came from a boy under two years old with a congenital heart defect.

Here the CDR3 reads CASSLAGTGLAKNIQYF. As DNA, the CDR3 is TGTGCCAGCAGCTTGGCGGGGACAGGGCTCGCCAAAAACATTCAGTACTTC. The chain has TRBV5-6 and TRBJ2-4; 9 bases fit TRBD1. V gave up 0 bases and J gave up 1 base; unmatched junction bases: 5. The CDR3 is made up of 17 amino acids. Germline V gene data show CDR1 as SGHDT and CDR2 as YYEEEE.